This passage covers 8 T cell receptor beta chains from one sample sequenced in a study of beta chain features in type 1 diabetes. Findings and caveats of the study: Shortening of TCRB CDR3s, moderate but significant, appeared in all four CD4+ subsets of Type 1 diabetes patients.

Expressed TCRB transcripts were sequenced because the isolated RNA had all been reverse transcribed beforehand. Measured with immunoSEQ multiplex PCR; TCRdb has only the in-frame clones, and not every one. Of more than 550,000 clones listed, over 13% are singletons. Their specific antigens are unknown. Sequencing used naive CD4+ T cells from blood. The receptor set was obtained from a man in his late teens or twenties with type 1 diabetes.

The chain joins TRBV5-1 to TRBJ2-7, with a tentative D call TRBD2 (6 bases). Trimming shortened V by 0 bases and J by 6 bases, and 7 bases separated the two germline ends. The CDR3 contains 12 residues. The germline gives CDR1 SGHRS, CDR2 YFSETQ. The CDR3 reads CASSLGAGEQYF. The CDR3 bases are TGCGCCAGCAGCTTGGGAGCGGGCGAGCAGTACTTC.

This clone was picked up a small number of times. This chain uses TRBV27 with TRBJ2-2; tentatively, D is TRBD2 (5 bases). This CDR3 has 13 residues. Trimming left V 6 bases short and J 5 bases short, with 10 bases between. Germline V gene lookup returns CDR1 MNHEY and CDR2 SMNVEV (reference sequence). DNA of the CDR3: TGTGCCAGCAGCCCTCGGGGAACCGGGGAGCTGTTTTTT. Its translation: CASSPRGTGELFF.

The table lists this clone with a few counts. V gene TRBV7-9 combines with J gene TRBJ1-1; perhaps TRBD1 as D (5 bases). Germline V lookup: CDR1 SEHNR, CDR2 FQNEAQ (reference sequence). The CDR3 contains 14 residues. Trimming shortened V by 1 base and J by 7 bases, and 13 bases separated the two germline ends. CDR3 coding DNA: TGTGCCAGCAGCTTAGGTGGCGGGCAGGGTGAAGCTTTCTTT. Its translation is CASSLGGGQGEAFF.

V gene TRBV30 combines with J gene TRBJ1-1; no clear D. Germline CDR1 and CDR2: GTSNPN and SVGIG (reference sequence). The V end lost 4 bases, the J end lost 10 bases, and 22 bases lay between the germline ends. CDR3 length: 14 residues. The DNA for the CDR3 is TGTGCCTGGATAAGCTCGGCGGGCACCCGGGGAGCTTTCTTT. Translating it yields CAWISSAGTRGAFF. The whole variable domain, filled in from reference TRBV30 and TRBJ1-1, reads SQTIHQWPATLVQPVGSPLSLECTVEGTSNPNLYWYRQAAGRGLQLLFYSVGIGQISSEVPQNLSASRPQDRQFILSSKKLLLSDSGFYLCAWISSAGTRGAFFGQGTRLTVV.

A few counts support this clone. The DNA of the CDR3 is TGTGCCAGCAGCACTGTAGCGGGGGTTGGCACCGGGGAGCTGTTTTTT. Translating it yields CASSTVAGVGTGELFF. V gene TRBV9 combines with J gene TRBJ2-2; 9 bases align to TRBD2. CDR3 size: 16 residues. Germline CDR1 is SGDLS and CDR2 is YYNGEE. V dropped 4 bases and J dropped 4; count of bases not matched to a gene: 8.

This rearrangement joins TRBV11-2 to TRBJ2-7, with 8 bases fitting TRBD1. V gave up 1 base and J gave up 3 bases; unmatched junction bases: 5. Germline values: CDR1 SGHAT, CDR2 FQNNGV. There are 15 residues in the CDR3. The CDR3 nucleotides are TGTGCCAGCAGCTTAGTCCCCGACAGGGGCTACGAGCAGTACTTC. This encodes CASSLVPDRGYEQYF.

CDR3 sequence (DNA): TGTGCCAGCAGCTTAGGGCTAGCGGGGGGACCCCTAAGCACAGATACGCAGTATTTT. Amino acid sequence: CASSLGLAGGPLSTDTQYF. The chain uses TRBV5-4 and TRBJ2-3, with 11 bases aligning to TRBD2. The CDR3 loop spans 19 amino acids. The germline gives CDR1 SGHNT, CDR2 YYREEE (reference sequence). V was clipped by 2 bases and J by 0 bases; unmatched bases: 11.

CDR3 DNA sequence: TGTGCCAGCAGCTTAGGGGGGTCCAACTATGGCTACACCTTC. The encoded protein is CASSLGGSNYGYTF. The chain carries TRBV7-2 and TRBJ1-2, with a possible D match to TRBD1 (5 bases). Germline CDR1 SGHTA, CDR2 FQGNSA. Between the trimmed V and J ends, which lost 1 base and 2 bases, there was a span of 8 bases. There are 14 residues in the CDR3.